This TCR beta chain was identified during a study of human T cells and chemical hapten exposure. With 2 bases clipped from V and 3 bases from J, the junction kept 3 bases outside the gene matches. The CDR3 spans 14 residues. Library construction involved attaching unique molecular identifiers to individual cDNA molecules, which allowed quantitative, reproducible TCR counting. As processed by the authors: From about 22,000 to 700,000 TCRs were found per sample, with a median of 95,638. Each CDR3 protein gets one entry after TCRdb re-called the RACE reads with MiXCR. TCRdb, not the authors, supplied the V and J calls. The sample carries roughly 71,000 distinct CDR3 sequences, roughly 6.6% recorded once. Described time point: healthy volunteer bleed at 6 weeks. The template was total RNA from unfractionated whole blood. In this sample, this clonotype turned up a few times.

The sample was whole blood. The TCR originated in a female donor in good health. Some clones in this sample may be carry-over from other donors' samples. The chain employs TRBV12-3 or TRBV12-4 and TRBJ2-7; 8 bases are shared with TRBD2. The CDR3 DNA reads TGTGCCAGCAGTTTAACTAGCGGCCTCTACGAGCAGTACTTC. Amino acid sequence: CASSLTSGLYEQYF.